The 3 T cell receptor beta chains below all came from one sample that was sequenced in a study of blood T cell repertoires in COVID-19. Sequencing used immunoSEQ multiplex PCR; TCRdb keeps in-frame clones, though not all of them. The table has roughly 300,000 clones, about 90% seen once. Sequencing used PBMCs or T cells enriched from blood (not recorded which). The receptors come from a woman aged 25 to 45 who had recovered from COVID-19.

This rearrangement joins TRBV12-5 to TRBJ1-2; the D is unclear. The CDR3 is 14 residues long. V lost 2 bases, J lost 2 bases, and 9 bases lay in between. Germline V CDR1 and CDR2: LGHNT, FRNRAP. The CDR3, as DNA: TGTGCTAGTGGTTTGATCGGCGGAAACTATGGCTACACCTTC. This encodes CASGLIGGNYGYTF.

The DNA for the CDR3 is TGTGCCAGCAGCTGGCAGGGACAGTTGAACACTGAAGCTTTCTTT. It codes for CASSWQGQLNTEAFF. This chain uses TRBV11-2 with TRBJ1-1, with TRBD1 identical over 7 bases. V lost 4 bases, J lost 0 bases, and 5 bases stayed unmatched. The CDR3 extends over 15 amino acids. The germline gives CDR1 SGHAT, CDR2 FQNNGV.

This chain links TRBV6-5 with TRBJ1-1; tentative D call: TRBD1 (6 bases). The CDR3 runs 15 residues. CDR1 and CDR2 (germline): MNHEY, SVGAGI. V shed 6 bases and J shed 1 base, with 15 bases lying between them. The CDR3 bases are TGTGCCAGCAGGGACATACAGGGCCCGAACACTGAAGCTTTCTTT. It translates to CASRDIQGPNTEAFF.